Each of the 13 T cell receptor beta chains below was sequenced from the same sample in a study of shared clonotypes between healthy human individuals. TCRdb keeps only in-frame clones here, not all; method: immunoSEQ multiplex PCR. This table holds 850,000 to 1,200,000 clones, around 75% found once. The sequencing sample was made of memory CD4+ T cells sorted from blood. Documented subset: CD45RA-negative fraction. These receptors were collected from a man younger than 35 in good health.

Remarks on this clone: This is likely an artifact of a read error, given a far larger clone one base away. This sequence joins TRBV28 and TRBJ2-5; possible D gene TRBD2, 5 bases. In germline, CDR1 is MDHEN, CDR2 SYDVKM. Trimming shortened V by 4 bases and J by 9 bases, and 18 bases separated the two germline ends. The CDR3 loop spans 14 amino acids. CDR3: CASSSRSQVEAQYF. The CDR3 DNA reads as TGTGCCAGCAGTTCCCGGTCCCAGGTGGAGGCCCAGTACTTC.

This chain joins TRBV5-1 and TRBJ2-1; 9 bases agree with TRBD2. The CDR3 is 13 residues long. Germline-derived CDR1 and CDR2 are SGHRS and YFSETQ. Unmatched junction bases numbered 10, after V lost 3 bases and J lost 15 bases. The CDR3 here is CASSSPGLASRFF. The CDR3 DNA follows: TGCGCCAGCAGCTCTCCGGGACTAGCAAGTCGGTTCTTC.

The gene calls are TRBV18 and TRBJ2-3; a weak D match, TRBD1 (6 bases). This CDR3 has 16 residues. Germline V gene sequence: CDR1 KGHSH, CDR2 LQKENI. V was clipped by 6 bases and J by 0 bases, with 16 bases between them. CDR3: CASSYSNTGSTDTQYF. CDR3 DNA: TGTGCCAGCTCGTATTCAAATACAGGGAGCACAGATACGCAGTATTTT.

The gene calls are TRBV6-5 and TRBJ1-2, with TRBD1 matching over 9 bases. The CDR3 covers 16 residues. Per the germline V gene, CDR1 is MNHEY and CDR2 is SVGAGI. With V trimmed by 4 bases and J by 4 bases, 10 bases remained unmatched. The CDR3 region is CASSSTPGQGLYGYTF. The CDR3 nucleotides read TGTGCCAGCAGTTCAACGCCGGGACAGGGTCTCTATGGCTACACCTTC.

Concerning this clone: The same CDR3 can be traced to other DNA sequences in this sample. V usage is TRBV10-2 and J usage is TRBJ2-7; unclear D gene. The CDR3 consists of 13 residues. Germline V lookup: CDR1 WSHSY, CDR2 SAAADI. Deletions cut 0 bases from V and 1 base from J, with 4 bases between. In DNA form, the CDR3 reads TGCGCCAGCAGTGAGTCGAGGTCCTACGAGCAGTACTTC. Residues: CASSESRSYEQYF.

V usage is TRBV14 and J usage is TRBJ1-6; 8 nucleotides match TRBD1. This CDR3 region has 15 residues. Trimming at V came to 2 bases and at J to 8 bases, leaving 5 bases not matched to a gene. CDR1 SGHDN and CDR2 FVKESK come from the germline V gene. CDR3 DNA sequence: TGTGCCAGCAGCCAACAGGACAGGGATGATTCACCCCTCCACTTT. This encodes CASSQQDRDDSPLHF.

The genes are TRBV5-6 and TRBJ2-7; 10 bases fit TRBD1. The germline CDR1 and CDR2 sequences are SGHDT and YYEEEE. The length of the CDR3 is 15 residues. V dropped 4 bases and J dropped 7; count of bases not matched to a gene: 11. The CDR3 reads CASSDPGQGLGEQYF. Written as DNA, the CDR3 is TGTGCCAGCAGCGACCCGGGACAGGGGTTAGGGGAGCAGTACTTC.

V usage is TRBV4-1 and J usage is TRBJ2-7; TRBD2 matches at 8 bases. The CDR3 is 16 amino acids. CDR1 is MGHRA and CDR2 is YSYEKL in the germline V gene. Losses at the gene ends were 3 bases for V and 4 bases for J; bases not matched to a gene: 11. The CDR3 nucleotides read TGCGCCAGCAGCCACCTCGGAGCGGGAGCGGGTTACGAGCAGTACTTC. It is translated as CASSHLGAGAGYEQYF.

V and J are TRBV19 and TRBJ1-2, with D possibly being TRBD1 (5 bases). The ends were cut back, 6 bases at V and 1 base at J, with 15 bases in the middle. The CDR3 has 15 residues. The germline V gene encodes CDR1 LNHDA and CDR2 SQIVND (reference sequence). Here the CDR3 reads CASSIRDRGNYGYTF. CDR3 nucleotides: TGTGCCAGTAGCATCCGGGACCGAGGTAACTATGGCTACACCTTC.

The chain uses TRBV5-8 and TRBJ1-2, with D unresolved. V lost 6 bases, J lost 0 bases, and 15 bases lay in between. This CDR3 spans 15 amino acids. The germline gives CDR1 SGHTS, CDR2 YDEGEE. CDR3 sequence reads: CASTRSRSANYGYTF. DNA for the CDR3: TGTGCCAGCACAAGAAGCAGATCTGCTAACTATGGCTACACCTTC.

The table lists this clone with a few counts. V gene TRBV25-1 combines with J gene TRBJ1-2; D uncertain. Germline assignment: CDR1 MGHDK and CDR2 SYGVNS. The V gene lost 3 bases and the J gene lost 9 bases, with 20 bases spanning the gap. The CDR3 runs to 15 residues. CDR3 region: CASSEPIGPSRRYTF. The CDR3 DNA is TGTGCCAGCAGTGAGCCAATCGGACCGTCAAGACGCTACACCTTC.

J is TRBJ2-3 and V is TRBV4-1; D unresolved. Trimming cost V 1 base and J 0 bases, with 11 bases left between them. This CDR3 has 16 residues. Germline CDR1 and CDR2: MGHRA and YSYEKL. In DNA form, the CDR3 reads TGCGCCAGCAGCCAAGTCGGGCCGCCTAGCACAGATACGCAGTATTTT. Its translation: CASSQVGPPSTDTQYF.

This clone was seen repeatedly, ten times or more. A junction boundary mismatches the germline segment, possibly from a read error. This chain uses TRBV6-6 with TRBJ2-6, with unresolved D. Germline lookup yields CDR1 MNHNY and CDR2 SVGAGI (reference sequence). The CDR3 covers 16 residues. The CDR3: CASTYSSSSGANVLTF. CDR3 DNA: TGTGCCAGCACTTACTCCTCGAGCTCTGGGGCCAACGTCCTGACTTTC.